This T cell receptor (beta chain) was sequenced during a study of cytomegalovirus exposure and HLA in healthy donors. Germline CDR1 is LNHDA and CDR2 is SQIVND (reference sequence). V gave up 6 bases and J gave up 5 bases; unmatched junction bases: 6. The CDR3 covers 14 residues. About this clone: Its antigen is still unknown.

Both 60 Vbeta primers and 13 Jbeta primers went into the PCR. The table came from immunoSEQ multiplex PCR; TCRdb's copy has only in-frame clones and leaves some out. This sample has 35,000 to 45,000 clones, with 82% found just once. Study conclusions and caveats: In a later analysis, TCR beta V- and J-gene trimming showed a link to a missense DCLRE1C variant. The CMV antigen specificity of three CMV-associated chains was confirmed through in vitro analysis.

The chain carries TRBV19 and TRBJ2-7, with 11 bases lining up with TRBD2. The sequenced material came from PBMCs. This receptor was identified in a young woman in good health and CMV-seropositive. This chain's CDR3 is CASRDTSGSHEQYF. CDR3 bases: TGTGCCAGTAGGGACACTAGCGGGAGCCACGAGCAGTACTTC. The whole variable domain, remainder taken from reference TRBV19 and TRBJ2-7, is DGGITQSPKYLFRKEGQNVTLSCEQNLNHDAMYWYRQDPGQGLRLIYYSQIVNDFQKGDIAEGYSVSREKKESFPLTVTSAQKNPTAFYLCASRDTSGSHEQYFGPGTRLTVT.